The 18 T cell receptor beta chains given below trace back to one sample, sequenced in a study of identical twins. TCRdb itself ran the 5' RACE reads through MiXCR, one entry per CDR3 protein. The data hold hundreds of thousands of distinct CDR3 sequences, with about 8.1% observed a single time. The same data also contributed to another study, on yellow fever vaccine responses in identical twins.

The sequenced sample consisted of memory (CD45RO+) T cells sorted from blood. These receptors were collected from a woman between 18 and 30 years old in good health.

This clonotype has a count of ten or more. The chain combines TRBV4-1 with TRBJ2-1; 8 bases match TRBD2. The V segment lost 0 bases and the J segment 6 bases; nucleotides outside the gene matches: 7. Per the germline V gene, CDR1 is MGHRA and CDR2 is YSYEKL. The CDR3 has 16 residues. The chain's CDR3 is CASSQDPAAGGNEQFF. CDR3 nucleotide sequence: TGCGCCAGCAGCCAAGACCCCGCGGCGGGAGGCAATGAGCAGTTCTTC.

This clonotype came up a few times. The chain employs TRBV10-3 and TRBJ2-3; 9 nucleotides line up with TRBD2. The CDR3 spans 13 residues. Trimming took 10 bases from V and 5 from J; bases not matched to a gene: 7. Germline V gene sequence: CDR1 ENHRY, CDR2 SYGVKD. The CDR3 protein is CATRLAEGDTQYF. The CDR3 region has the DNA TGTGCCACCAGACTAGCGGAGGGAGATACGCAGTATTTT.

The chain couples TRBV3-1 to TRBJ2-7; D remains unclear. This CDR3 is 15 amino acids long. V was clipped by 0 bases and J by 0 bases, with 9 bases between them. Germline-derived CDR1 and CDR2 are LGHDT and YNNKEL (reference sequence). The CDR3 region has the DNA TGTGCCAGCAGCCAAGATGGCACTTTCTCCTACGAGCAGTACTTC. Amino acid sequence: CASSQDGTFSYEQYF.

The rearrangement joins TRBV3-1 to TRBJ2-2, with a possible D match to TRBD2 (6 bases). CDR1 LGHDT and CDR2 YNNKEL come from the germline V gene (reference sequence). This CDR3 is 16 amino acids long. Between the trimmed V and J ends, which lost 4 bases and 1 base, there was a span of 13 bases. The CDR3 here is CASSPGGTLNTGELFF. DNA for the CDR3: TGTGCCAGCAGCCCCGGGGGTACTTTGAACACCGGGGAGCTGTTTTTT.

There are a few counts of this clonotype. This sequence joins TRBV20-1 and TRBJ2-3; 8 nucleotides agree with TRBD1. Germline lookup yields CDR1 DFQATT and CDR2 SNEGSKA (reference sequence). V lost 5 bases, J lost 2 bases, and 9 bases stayed unmatched. The CDR3 loop spans 15 amino acids. Written as DNA, the CDR3 is TGCAGTGCTCCCCGGGGGACAGGAGACACAGATACGCAGTATTTT. This gives the protein CSAPRGTGDTDTQYF.

The chain uses TRBV6-5 and TRBJ2-6, with 7 bases that match TRBD1. V was pared by 4 bases and J by 0 bases, with 3 bases of the junction left unmatched. Germline values: CDR1 MNHEY, CDR2 SVGAGI. The CDR3 consists of 16 residues. The CDR3 reads CASSSGQHSGANVLTF. As DNA, the CDR3 is TGTGCCAGCAGTTCGGGACAGCACTCTGGGGCCAACGTCCTGACTTTC.

The genes are TRBV2 and TRBJ2-7; perhaps TRBD1 as D (5 bases). The CDR3 extends over 14 amino acids. In germline, CDR1 is SNHLY, CDR2 FYNNEI. V gave up 6 bases and J gave up 1 base, with 13 bases separating them. The chain's CDR3 is CASRTDRQSYEQYF. The CDR3 DNA follows: TGTGCCAGCAGGACCGACAGACAATCCTACGAGCAGTACTTC.

This clonotype has more than one count but fewer than ten. The V call is TRBV25-1, the J call TRBJ2-5, with TRBD1 matching 9 bases. The CDR3 spans 18 residues. Germline-derived CDR1 and CDR2 are MGHDK and SYGVNS. The V and J ends lost 3 bases and 4 bases, in that order; junction bases with no gene match: 15. The CDR3 DNA is TGTGCCAGCAGTGAGAGGGGCCTCCGGGACAGGGTTTCAGAGACCCAGTACTTC. Translated, it gives CASSERGLRDRVSETQYF.

Many counts were recorded for this clonotype. The chain is built from TRBV5-1 and TRBJ1-5, with D hard to call. V shed 4 bases and J shed 7 bases, with 12 bases lying between them. The CDR3 totals 13 residues. CDR1 and CDR2 from the germline V gene are SGHRS and YFSETQ. CDR3 nucleotides: TGCGCCAGCAGCGAAAGAAAAGACCAGCCCCAGCATTTT. It is translated as CASSERKDQPQHF.

This clonotype was detected many times. CDR3 protein: CASSYGQGNSPLHF. The CDR3 DNA is TGTGCCAGCAGTTACGGGCAGGGGAATTCACCCCTCCACTTT. The chain uses TRBV6-5 and TRBJ1-6; D might be TRBD1 (6 bases). Germline V CDR1 and CDR2: MNHEY, SVGAGI. With 2 bases removed from V and 7 bases from J, the gap between germline ends came to 9 bases. The CDR3 runs 14 residues.

This chain links TRBV20-1 with TRBJ2-1; D possibly corresponds to TRBD2 (5 bases). From germline, CDR1 is DFQATT and CDR2 SNEGSKA (reference sequence). V lost 6 bases and J 0 bases, leaving 12 bases between the germline ends. The CDR3 consists of 14 residues. The CDR3 region is CSATIAISYNEQFF. In DNA, the CDR3 is TGCAGTGCGACAATAGCGATCTCCTACAATGAGCAGTTCTTC.

The sample holds many counts of this clonotype. V and J are TRBV12-3 or TRBV12-4 and TRBJ1-5, with a tentative D call TRBD1 (6 bases). V lost 6 bases and J lost 2, with 8 bases in between. This CDR3 has 13 residues. The DNA of the CDR3 is TGTGCCAGCAGCGCAGGGGGCAATCAGCCCCAGCATTTT. It is translated as CASSAGGNQPQHF.

J is TRBJ2-1 and V is TRBV6-5; D assignment may be TRBD1 or TRBD2 (5 bases each). Trimming took off 4 bases at V and 0 bases at J, with 16 bases between the two ends. The CDR3 is 17 residues long. Per the germline V gene, CDR1 is MNHEY and CDR2 is SVGAGI. The chain's CDR3 is CASSSSLGTNSYNEQFF. The CDR3 nucleotides are TGTGCCAGCAGTTCCTCCCTGGGGACGAACTCCTACAATGAGCAGTTCTTC.

This chain joins TRBV9 and TRBJ1-3; 8 positions agree with TRBD1. The CDR3 length is 15 residues. CDR1 and CDR2 (germline): SGDLS, YYNGEE. V gave up 3 bases and J gave up 3 bases; unmatched junction bases: 5. The CDR3 DNA is TGTGCCAGCAGCGCTCCTACAGGGGGTGGAAACACCATATATTTT. The encoded protein is CASSAPTGGGNTIYF.

On this clonotype: The conserved closing phenylalanine or tryptophan is absent in this CDR3, likely reflecting a read error. This chain joins TRBV6-1 and TRBJ2-5; 16 positions match TRBD2. The V gene's germline CDR1 is MNHNS and CDR2 SASEGT. Trimming cost V 7 bases and J 6 bases; bases outside gene matches: 8. The CDR3 has 16 amino acids. The DNA of the CDR3 is TGTGCCAGCATGGGGACTAGCGGGGGGGCTAAAAAGACCCAGTACCTC. It encodes CASMGTSGGAKKTQYL.

This clonotype has a handful of counts. The V gene is TRBV18, the J gene TRBJ2-7; tentative D call: TRBD1 (6 bases). Trimming removed 2 bases at V and 5 bases at J, with 16 bases between. The CDR3 runs to 15 residues. Germline V CDR1 and CDR2: KGHSH, LQKENI. CDR3 nucleotide sequence: TGTGCCAGCTCACCAGGGTGGGAGACAGGCAACGAGCAGTACTTC. Translated, it gives CASSPGWETGNEQYF.

The chain joins TRBV24-1 to TRBJ2-1; D is uncertain. V lost 0 bases and J 5 bases, leaving 10 bases between the germline ends. The germline gives CDR1 KGHDR, CDR2 SFDVKD. This CDR3 is built from 15 residues. Here the CDR3 DNA reads TGTGCCACCAGTGATTTGCAGTCTAGACACAATGAGCAGTTCTTC. Translating it yields CATSDLQSRHNEQFF.

This chain connects TRBV3-1 to TRBJ2-1; a possible D gene is TRBD2 (5 bases). V was cut by 8 bases and J by 3 bases, with 14 bases left in between. The length of the CDR3 is 14 residues. From germline, CDR1 is LGHDT and CDR2 YNNKEL (reference sequence). The CDR3 DNA sequence: TGTGCCAGCGGGAATTCTGCGGGCTACAATGAGCAGTTCTTC. It translates to CASGNSAGYNEQFF.